This T cell receptor (beta chain) was sequenced during a study of blood T cell repertoires in COVID-19. Turning to the study itself: T cells, B-cell-depleted T cells, or PBMCs provided the cDNA or gDNA that served as material.

This clone was counted a few times. Authors' data handling: The authors estimated nucleated cell counts from reference gene primer amplification. The protocol was immunoSEQ multiplex PCR, while the TCRdb copy is restricted to in-frame clones and leaves out a portion. Clonal size and the V and J genes are those of that table, whereas D and trimming came from the DNA. The sample lists about 75,000 clones; 80% to 90% were seen once. CDR1 is SEHNR and CDR2 is FQNEAQ in the germline V gene (reference sequence). Unmatched junction bases numbered 14, after V lost 6 bases and J lost 2 bases. This CDR3 is built from 17 residues.

Sequences were obtained from peripheral blood. The rearrangement links TRBV7-9 to TRBJ2-3; 7 positions match TRBD2. The sequence derives from a woman between 45 and 65 years old with acute or convalescent COVID-19. This chain's CDR3 is CASSFLPPGLTTDTQYF. The CDR3 DNA follows: TGTGCCAGCAGTTTCCTGCCTCCGGGACTAACCACAGATACGCAGTATTTT.